This is a list of T cell receptor beta chains from one sample in a study of blood T cell repertoires in COVID-19. The protocol was immunoSEQ multiplex PCR, while the TCRdb copy is restricted to in-frame clones and leaves out a portion. The data hold approximately 120,000 clones, with about 87% observed a single time. The sequenced sample was peripheral blood. The receptor set was obtained from a human donor in a cohort sampled during active COVID-19. The CDR3 runs from the conserved cysteine through the conserved F or W. Fields, in order: V gene, J gene, clone size, D gene, CDR3 DNA, CDR3 protein. D genes are given only for firm matches. Clone size is shown for a subset of rows, as once, few, many or a class of expanded clone.

V gene: TRBV4-3; J gene: TRBJ1-2; clone size: NA; D gene: NA; CDR3 DNA: TGCGCCAGCAGCCAAGGGACAGCACTTTTTAGTGGCTACACCTTC; CDR3 protein: CASSQGTALFSGYTF
V gene: TRBV6-6; J gene: TRBJ2-7; clone size: NA; D gene: TRBD1; CDR3 DNA: TGTGCCAGCAGTTACTCACCCGGGACAGGGCGAGGGAGGCAGTACTTC; CDR3 protein: CASSYSPGTGRGRQYF
V gene: TRBV18; J gene: TRBJ2-7; clone size: NA; D gene: TRBD2; CDR3 DNA: TGTGCCAGCTCACCGGGACTAGCGGCTTACGAGCAGTACTTC; CDR3 protein: CASSPGLAAYEQYF
V gene: TRBV5-6; J gene: TRBJ2-1; clone size: NA; D gene: TRBD1; CDR3 DNA: TGTGCCAGCAGCGGGGGACAGGGAATCATCTCCTACAATGAGCAGTTCTTC; CDR3 protein: CASSGGQGIISYNEQFF
V gene: TRBV5-1; J gene: TRBJ2-5; clone size: NA; D gene: NA; CDR3 DNA: TGCGCCAGCAGCTTGACAAGAGAGACCCAGTACTTC; CDR3 protein: CASSLTRETQYF
V gene: TRBV27; J gene: TRBJ2-7; clone size: NA; D gene: NA; CDR3 DNA: TGTGCCAGCAGGGGTCATGAGGTGAGGTACGAGCAGTACTTC; CDR3 protein: CASRGHEVRYEQYF
V gene: TRBV28; J gene: TRBJ1-5; clone size: NA; D gene: NA; CDR3 DNA: TGTGCCAGCAGTGGGGGGGGAAGCAATCAGCCCCAGCATTTT; CDR3 protein: CASSGGGSNQPQHF
V gene: TRBV5-4; J gene: TRBJ2-2; clone size: NA; D gene: TRBD2; CDR3 DNA: TGTGCCAGCAGCTCGGGGGGGCGGACCGGGGAGCTGTTTTTT; CDR3 protein: CASSSGGRTGELFF
V gene: TRBV28; J gene: TRBJ2-4; clone size: once; D gene: NA; CDR3 DNA: TGTGCCAGCAGTTTGGGGGGGCTGGGCAAAAACATTCAGTACTTC; CDR3 protein: CASSLGGLGKNIQYF
V gene: TRBV12-3/TRBV12-4; J gene: TRBJ1-4; clone size: once; D gene: TRBD1; CDR3 DNA: TGTGCCAGCAGTACCCGGACAGGGGAAAAACTGTTTTTT; CDR3 protein: CASSTRTGEKLFF
V gene: TRBV15; J gene: TRBJ2-7; clone size: NA; D gene: NA; CDR3 DNA: TGTGCCACCAGCAGTGGGGGGTACTACGAGCAGTACTTC; CDR3 protein: CATSSGGYYEQYF
V gene: TRBV2; J gene: TRBJ1-3; clone size: NA; D gene: TRBD1; CDR3 DNA: TGTGCCAGCAGTATCGGACAGGCCTCTGGAAACACCATATATTTT; CDR3 protein: CASSIGQASGNTIYF
V gene: TRBV11-3; J gene: TRBJ2-5; clone size: NA; D gene: NA; CDR3 DNA: TGTGCCAGCAGCTTTACGGGGAGAGGGGGAGAGACCCAGTACTTC; CDR3 protein: CASSFTGRGGETQYF
V gene: TRBV5-6; J gene: TRBJ1-1; clone size: NA; D gene: NA; CDR3 DNA: TGTGCCAGCAGCTTTGGGCAGGGTAGCACTGAAGCTTTCTTT; CDR3 protein: CASSFGQGSTEAFF
V gene: TRBV28; J gene: TRBJ1-2; clone size: NA; D gene: TRBD1; CDR3 DNA: TGTGCCAGCAGTTTAATTCCGGGACAGGGAAGGAGCGGCTACACCTTC; CDR3 protein: CASSLIPGQGRSGYTF
V gene: TRBV12-3/TRBV12-4; J gene: TRBJ2-3; clone size: NA; D gene: TRBD1; CDR3 DNA: TGTGCCAGCAGCCCAGGGGGAACAGATACGCAGTATTTT; CDR3 protein: CASSPGGTDTQYF
V gene: TRBV29-1; J gene: TRBJ1-1; clone size: NA; D gene: TRBD1; CDR3 DNA: TGCAGCGTTGAGACAGGGGGCAACACTGAAGCTTTCTTT; CDR3 protein: CSVETGGNTEAFF
V gene: TRBV7-3; J gene: TRBJ2-1; clone size: NA; D gene: NA; CDR3 DNA: TGTGCCAGCAGCTTAACAGGGGCGGGACCCTCCTCCTACAATGAGCAGTTCTTC; CDR3 protein: CASSLTGAGPSSYNEQFF
V gene: TRBV15; J gene: TRBJ2-1; clone size: NA; D gene: NA; CDR3 DNA: TGTGCCACCAGCAAGGCTTGGGGGCTAGCCTGGAATGAGCAGTTCTTC; CDR3 protein: CATSKAWGLAWNEQFF
V gene: TRBV5-1; J gene: TRBJ1-6; clone size: NA; D gene: TRBD1; CDR3 DNA: TGCGCCAGCAGCTTGGATGGGACAGGGGTTAATTCACCCCTCCACTTT; CDR3 protein: CASSLDGTGVNSPLHF
V gene: TRBV7-6; J gene: TRBJ1-2; clone size: NA; D gene: TRBD1; CDR3 DNA: TGTGCCAGCAGCTTAGACGGGACAGCCACAGCTAACTATGGCTACACCTTC; CDR3 protein: CASSLDGTATANYGYTF
V gene: TRBV7-6; J gene: TRBJ1-4; clone size: NA; D gene: NA; CDR3 DNA: TGTGCCAGCAGCCCCTGGACAGCAACTAATGAAAAACTGTTTTTT; CDR3 protein: CASSPWTATNEKLFF
V gene: TRBV7-8; J gene: TRBJ2-2; clone size: NA; D gene: NA; CDR3 DNA: TGTGCCAGCAGCTCCCAGGGGAACACCGGGGAGCTGTTTTTT; CDR3 protein: CASSSQGNTGELFF
V gene: TRBV24-1; J gene: TRBJ2-3; clone size: NA; D gene: NA; CDR3 DNA: TGTGCCACCAGTGATCGGAGCGTCACAGATACGCAGTATTTT; CDR3 protein: CATSDRSVTDTQYF
V gene: TRBV28; J gene: TRBJ1-5; clone size: NA; D gene: TRBD1; CDR3 DNA: TGTGCCAGCGGGACAGTCAATCAGCCCCAGCATTTT; CDR3 protein: CASGTVNQPQHF
V gene: TRBV9; J gene: TRBJ1-4; clone size: NA; D gene: TRBD1; CDR3 DNA: TGTGCCAGCAGCGGAGGGGGCTTCGGTGAAAAACTGTTTTTT; CDR3 protein: CASSGGGFGEKLFF
V gene: TRBV7-9; J gene: TRBJ1-2; clone size: once; D gene: NA; CDR3 DNA: TGTGCCAGCAGCTATTCCGGGGAGGGCTATGGCTACACCTTC; CDR3 protein: CASSYSGEGYGYTF
V gene: TRBV7-3; J gene: TRBJ2-3; clone size: NA; D gene: TRBD2; CDR3 DNA: TGTGCCAGCACCTCCGCCGGGGGGGCAGATACGCAGTATTTT; CDR3 protein: CASTSAGGADTQYF
V gene: TRBV11-1; J gene: TRBJ1-1; clone size: NA; D gene: NA; CDR3 DNA: TGTGCCAGCAGCTTAGTATTTGACACTGAAGCTTTCTTT; CDR3 protein: CASSLVFDTEAFF
V gene: TRBV6-5; J gene: TRBJ1-2; clone size: NA; D gene: NA; CDR3 DNA: TGTGCCAGCAGCACAGGGATCCGCTATGGCTACACCTTC; CDR3 protein: CASSTGIRYGYTF
V gene: TRBV6-2/TRBV6-3; J gene: TRBJ1-1; clone size: NA; D gene: NA; CDR3 DNA: TGTGCCAGCAGTTACTCGTCGGGTGGGACTGAAGCTTTCTTT; CDR3 protein: CASSYSSGGTEAFF
V gene: TRBV15; J gene: TRBJ1-2; clone size: NA; D gene: NA; CDR3 DNA: TGTGCCACCAGCAGAGTTAGGGAGCGCGGCTACACCTTC; CDR3 protein: CATSRVRERGYTF
V gene: TRBV2; J gene: TRBJ1-1; clone size: NA; D gene: NA; CDR3 DNA: TGTGCCAGCAGTGAGGGGGGAGGATACACTGAAGCTTTCTTT; CDR3 protein: CASSEGGGYTEAFF
V gene: TRBV6-5; J gene: TRBJ1-2; clone size: NA; D gene: NA; CDR3 DNA: TGTGCCACCCCTGGGGCACTTTCCTATTATGGCTACACCTTC; CDR3 protein: CATPGALSYYGYTF
V gene: TRBV12-3/TRBV12-4; J gene: TRBJ1-6; clone size: NA; D gene: NA; CDR3 DNA: TGTGCCAGCAGTCGGGACATTACACCCCTCCACTTT; CDR3 protein: CASSRDITPLHF
V gene: TRBV18; J gene: TRBJ2-7; clone size: NA; D gene: NA; CDR3 DNA: TGTGCCAGCTCACCAGCGTCCGTAATTCACGAGCAGTACTTC; CDR3 protein: CASSPASVIHEQYF
V gene: TRBV5-1; J gene: TRBJ2-7; clone size: NA; D gene: TRBD2; CDR3 DNA: TGCGCCAGCACCTTGGGGGTTAGCGGGGCCTACGAGCAGTACTTC; CDR3 protein: CASTLGVSGAYEQYF
V gene: TRBV6-1; J gene: TRBJ1-2; clone size: NA; D gene: TRBD1; CDR3 DNA: TGTGCCAGCAGTGAAGCCCGAGGACAGGTCGATGGCTACACCTTC; CDR3 protein: CASSEARGQVDGYTF